Included here is one T cell receptor beta chain sequence, with context. Its antigen is not yet known. Base quality data are lacking; no much larger clone is found one base away. The record originates from a study of technical replicates of blood from a few donors (dated by TCRdb to about 2017). Receptor amplification or capture employed the immunoSEQ multiplex PCR assay. The source is immuneACCESS, and TCRdb retained only in-frame sequences with V and J called. Part of the clones is not carried over; for the studies checked, unresolved V genes explain less than half of this, and the remainder is unexplained. The sample includes almost 90,000 clones, with just under 95% observed a single time. Roughly 0.26% of the sample is held by the ten biggest clonotypes. The CDR3, cysteine through phenylalanine, is 14 amino acids long. The entry retains the CDR3 DNA only, 42 bases that are in frame from base 1. The germline V gene specifies SGHNT as CDR1 and YENEEA as CDR2. V loses 5 bases at its end and J loses 7 bases; junction bases beyond the gene matches: 6.

What was sequenced was T cells isolated from PBMCs. The source of this sequence is a human donor in good health. Here the chain combines TRBV11-3 and TRBJ2-1, with 9 middle bases fitting TRBD2. The CDR3 region: CASSPGLATNEQFF. The nucleotide sequence reads TGTGCCAGCAGCCCGGGACTAGCCACAAATGAGCAGTTCTTC.